This T cell receptor (beta chain) is drawn from a study of response to subunit inactivated influenza vaccine. Notes on the study in general: It was the authors' suggestion that each seasonal influenza vaccination recruits few new T cells.

TCRdb analysed the RT-PCR reads with MiXCR anew, one entry per CDR3 protein. Among hundreds of thousands of distinct CDR3 sequences listed, around 8% were seen once. This clonotype was picked up many times. What it binds is not known. The origin of this receptor is a man aged 50-75 years who received an inactivated influenza vaccine. Sequencing was performed on PBMCs from blood, taken roughly 24 months after vaccination.

The CDR3 nucleotides are TGTGCCAGCAGCTTGTTCCCTGGAAACAGCGAAGAGACCCAGTACTTC. This sequence encodes CASSLFPGNSEETQYF. The J gene is TRBJ2-5, the V gene TRBV5-5; D not certain. CDR3 length: 16 amino acids. V lost 1 base and J 3 bases, leaving 16 bases between the germline ends. Per the germline V gene, CDR1 is SGHKS and CDR2 is YYEKEE (reference sequence).